This T cell receptor (beta chain) emerged from a study of T cell responses to AZD1222 COVID-19 vaccine. Study outcomes and limitations: Following two doses of AZD1222, Spike-specific TCR breadth and depth rose. Targeting of unmutated variant regions was reportedly seen in nearly half of spike-specific TCRs. Dominant CD4 TCR responses targeted spike regions 160-218 and 743-854. The study sampled repertoires only after the peak T cell response.

Remarks on this clone: Its target is not known.

Here immunoSEQ multiplex PCR was the method, and the copy in TCRdb shows in-frame clones only, minus some. The data show about 130,000 clones, around 94% seen once. V was clipped by 0 bases and J by 7 bases; unmatched bases: 9. CDR3 length: 17 residues. Germline V gene lookup returns CDR1 SGHRS and CDR2 YFSETQ. The chain couples TRBV5-1 to TRBJ2-1, with TRBD2 identical over 11 bases. This clonotype was sampled from an adult in good health. The sequencing used peripheral blood, collected on day 0 of AZD1222 vaccination. The CDR3 loop reads CASSLAQSASGRNEQFF. CDR3 in DNA: TGCGCCAGCAGCTTGGCTCAATCGGCTAGCGGGAGGAATGAGCAGTTCTTC.